This TCR beta chain was sequenced during a study of T cell repertoires in cytomegalovirus infection. As for the study in general: Matching HLA type and CMV infection were both indicated by public TCR beta signatures. Study results and caveats: HLA-C-restricted TCR beta clonotypes specific for CMV led the ex vivo response.

The CDR3 runs to 15 residues. Trimming shortened V by 0 bases and J by 2 bases, and 8 bases separated the two germline ends. CDR1 is MNHEY and CDR2 is SVGEGT in the germline V gene. Note on this clonotype: Its antigen is not identified.

Via MiXCR, TCRdb re-called the reads, giving one row per CDR3 protein. The sample lists 250,000 to 350,000 distinct CDR3 sequences; about 23% were seen once. The receptor's source is a human donor in good health (CMV status not recorded). Some clones in this sample may be carry-over from other donors' samples. The rearrangement uses TRBV6-2 or TRBV6-3 and TRBJ2-1; unclear D gene. The sample comprised PBMCs. CDR3 DNA sequence: TGTGCCAGCAGTTACTCGCACAGTCCCTACAATGAGCAGTTCTTC. Protein: CASSYSHSPYNEQFF.